This T cell receptor beta chain was captured by sequencing in a study of blood T cell repertoires in COVID-19. Across the study: Acute-phase and convalescent COVID-19 samples originated in the United States, Italy and Spain. T cells, B-cell-depleted T cells, or PBMCs provided the cDNA or gDNA that served as material.

V gave up 6 bases and J gave up 7 bases, with 28 bases separating them. The CDR3 consists of 17 residues. Germline loops: CDR1 SGDLS, CDR2 YYNGEE. Per the original methods: Scientists estimated how many nucleated cells there were by amplifying reference gene primers. Assay used: immunoSEQ multiplex PCR; TCRdb lists only in-frame clones, some missing. Clonal size and the V and J genes are those of that table, whereas D and trimming came from the DNA. The sample has fewer than 100,000 clones, approximately 78% seen once; the top ten hold approximately 30%. The clonotype was recovered from a human donor in a cohort sampled during active COVID-19. The chain has TRBV9 and TRBJ1-2; D perhaps matches TRBD1 (6 bases). Source material: peripheral blood. CDR3 in amino acids: CASIKGRGESPWGGYTF. The DNA of the CDR3 is TGTGCCAGCATTAAGGGGAGGGGGGAGTCCCCTTGGGGTGGCTACACCTTC.